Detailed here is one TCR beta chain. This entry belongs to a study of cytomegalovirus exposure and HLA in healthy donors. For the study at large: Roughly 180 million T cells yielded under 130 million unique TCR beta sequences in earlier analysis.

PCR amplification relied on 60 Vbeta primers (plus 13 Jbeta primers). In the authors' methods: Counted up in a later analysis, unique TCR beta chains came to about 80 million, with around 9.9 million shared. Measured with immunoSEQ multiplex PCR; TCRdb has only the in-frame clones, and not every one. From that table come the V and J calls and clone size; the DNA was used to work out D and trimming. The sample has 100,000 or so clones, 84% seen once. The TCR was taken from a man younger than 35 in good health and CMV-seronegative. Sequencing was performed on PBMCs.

The CDR3 is CASSPGTSGWQETQYF. The CDR3 DNA reads as TGTGCCAGCTCACCCGGGACTAGCGGATGGCAAGAGACCCAGTACTTC. The rearrangement uses TRBV18 and TRBJ2-5, with 11 bases lining up with TRBD2. The CDR3 totals 16 residues. CDR1 and CDR2 from the germline V gene are KGHSH and LQKENI. The V and J ends lost 3 bases and 2 bases, in that order; junction bases with no gene match: 5.